The rows below give T cell receptor beta chains drawn from one sample of a study of CXCR4 blockade with PD-1 therapy in pancreatic cancer. Repertoires were generated with immunoSEQ multiplex PCR, while TCRdb's copy carries only in-frame clones and drops some. The sample carries approximately 17,000 clones, over 60% recorded once. The sample consisted of tumor tissue. These receptors were taken from a human donor with pancreatic ductal adenocarcinoma. Both conserved end residues are part of each CDR3. D genes are given only for firm matches. Some rows have no size entry. The others give once, few or many, or a class for an expanded clone.

clone size,J gene,D gene,V gene,CDR3 DNA,CDR3 protein
NA,TRBJ2-2,NA,TRBV28,TGTGCCAGCAGCCCACAGGGTACCGGGGAGCTGTTTTTT,CASSPQGTGELFF
NA,TRBJ2-1,TRBD2,TRBV28,TGTGCCAGCAGGAGTAGCGGGAGAGAGGAGCAGTTCTTC,CASRSSGREEQFF
NA,TRBJ2-3,NA,TRBV19,TGTGCCAGTAGTATCACCTTCGCCCCCACAGATACGCAGTATTTT,CASSITFAPTDTQYF
NA,TRBJ2-7,TRBD1,TRBV18,TGTGCCAGCTCACCAGAGAAAAAGGGACAGGGGAACTACGAGCAGTACTTC,CASSPEKKGQGNYEQYF
NA,TRBJ1-1,TRBD1,TRBV23-1,TGCGCCAGCAGCCAAGCGGGAAGAATGGGGACAGGGAGCATGAACACTGAAGCTTTCTTT,CASSQAGRMGTGSMNTEAFF
few,TRBJ2-7,NA,TRBV6-8,TGTGCCAGCAGTCCGCACACCTACGAGCAGTACTTC,CASSPHTYEQYF
NA,TRBJ2-4,NA,TRBV15,TGTGCCACCAGCAGGGACATAGCCAAAAACATTCAGTACTTC,CATSRDIAKNIQYF
few,TRBJ2-7,NA,TRBV2,TGTGCCAGCAGTGCAGGGACCTACGAGCAGTACTTC,CASSAGTYEQYF
NA,TRBJ2-1,TRBD2,TRBV6-8,TGTGCCAGCAGTGCCGGGGCCCAGCGGGGATACAATGAGCAGTTCTTC,CASSAGAQRGYNEQFF
NA,TRBJ2-3,NA,TRBV19,TGTGCCAGTAGTATAGACCCAAGAGATACGCAGTATTTT,CASSIDPRDTQYF
NA,TRBJ2-2,TRBD2,TRBV9,TGTGCCAGCAGCGTAGGGCTAGCGGGATCCCTAACGGGGAGCGGGGAGCTGTTTTTT,CASSVGLAGSLTGSGELFF